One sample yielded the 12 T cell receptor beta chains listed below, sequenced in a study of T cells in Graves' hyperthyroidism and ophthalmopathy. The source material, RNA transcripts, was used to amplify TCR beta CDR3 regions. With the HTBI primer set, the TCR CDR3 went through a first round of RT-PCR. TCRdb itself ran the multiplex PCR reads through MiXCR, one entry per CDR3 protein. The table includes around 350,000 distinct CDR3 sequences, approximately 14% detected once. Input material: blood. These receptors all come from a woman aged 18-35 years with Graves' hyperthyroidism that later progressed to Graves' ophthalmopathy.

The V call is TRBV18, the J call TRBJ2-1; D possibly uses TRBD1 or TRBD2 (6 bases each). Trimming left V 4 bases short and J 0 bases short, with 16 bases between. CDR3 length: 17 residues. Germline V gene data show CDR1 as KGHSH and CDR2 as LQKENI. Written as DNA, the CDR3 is TGTGCCAGCTCACTCGCACTAGGGGGGAGCTCCTACAATGAGCAGTTCTTC. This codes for CASSLALGGSSYNEQFF. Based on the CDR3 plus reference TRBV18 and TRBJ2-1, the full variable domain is NAGVMQNPRHLVRRRGQEARLRCSPMKGHSHVYWYRQLPEEGLKFMVYLQKENIIDESGMPKERFSAEFPKEGPSILRIQQVVRGDSAAYFCASSLALGGSSYNEQFFGPGTRLTVL.

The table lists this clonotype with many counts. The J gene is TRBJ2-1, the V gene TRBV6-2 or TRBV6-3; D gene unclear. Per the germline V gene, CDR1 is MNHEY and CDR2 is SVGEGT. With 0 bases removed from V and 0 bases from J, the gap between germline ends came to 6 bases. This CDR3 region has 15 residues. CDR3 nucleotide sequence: TGTGCCAGCAGTTACTCCGTTGCCTCCTACAATGAGCAGTTCTTC. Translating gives CASSYSVASYNEQFF.

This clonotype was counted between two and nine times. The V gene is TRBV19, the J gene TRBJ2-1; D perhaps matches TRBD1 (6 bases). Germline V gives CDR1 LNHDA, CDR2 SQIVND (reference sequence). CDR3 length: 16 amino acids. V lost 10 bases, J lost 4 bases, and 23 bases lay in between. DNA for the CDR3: TGTGCCACGAGCCCCTGGAGACAGGAAAGTTACAATGAGCAGTTCTTC. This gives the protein CATSPWRQESYNEQFF. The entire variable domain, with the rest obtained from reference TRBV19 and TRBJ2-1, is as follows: DGGITQSPKYLFRKEGQNVTLSCEQNLNHDAMYWYRQDPGQGLRLIYYSQIVNDFQKGDIAEGYSVSREKKESFPLTVTSAQKNPTAFYLCATSPWRQESYNEQFFGPGTRLTVL.

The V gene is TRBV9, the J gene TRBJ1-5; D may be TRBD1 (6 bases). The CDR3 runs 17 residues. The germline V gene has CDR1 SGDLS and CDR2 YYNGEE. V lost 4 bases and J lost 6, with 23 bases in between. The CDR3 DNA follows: TGTGCCAGCAGCCCCGAGGGGGAGTATACAATGAGTCAGCCCCAGCATTTT. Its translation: CASSPEGEYTMSQPQHF. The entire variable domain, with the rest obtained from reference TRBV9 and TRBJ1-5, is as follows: DSGVTQTPKHLITATGQRVTLRCSPRSGDLSVYWYQQSLDQGLQFLIQYYNGEERAKGNILERFSAQQFPDLHSELNLSSLELGDSALYFCASSPEGEYTMSQPQHFGDGTRLSIL.

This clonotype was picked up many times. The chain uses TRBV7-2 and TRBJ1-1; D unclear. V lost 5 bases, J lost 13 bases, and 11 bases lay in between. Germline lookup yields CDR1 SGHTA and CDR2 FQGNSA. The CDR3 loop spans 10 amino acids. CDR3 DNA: TGTGCCAGCAGCCTCCGGGAGGTTTTCTTT. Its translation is CASSLREVFF.

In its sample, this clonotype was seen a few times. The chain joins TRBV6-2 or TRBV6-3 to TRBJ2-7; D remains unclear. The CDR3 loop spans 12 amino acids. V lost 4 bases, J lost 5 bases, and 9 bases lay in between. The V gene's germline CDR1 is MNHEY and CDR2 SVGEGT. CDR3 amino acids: CASSFHTHEQYF. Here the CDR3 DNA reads TGTGCCAGCAGTTTCCACACCCACGAGCAGTACTTC.

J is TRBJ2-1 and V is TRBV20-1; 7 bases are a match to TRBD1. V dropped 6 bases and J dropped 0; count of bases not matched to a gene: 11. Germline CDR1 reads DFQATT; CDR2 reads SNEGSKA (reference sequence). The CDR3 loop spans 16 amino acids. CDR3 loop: CSASALTGSSYNEQFF. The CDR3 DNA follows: TGCAGTGCAAGTGCCTTGACAGGGAGCTCCTACAATGAGCAGTTCTTC.

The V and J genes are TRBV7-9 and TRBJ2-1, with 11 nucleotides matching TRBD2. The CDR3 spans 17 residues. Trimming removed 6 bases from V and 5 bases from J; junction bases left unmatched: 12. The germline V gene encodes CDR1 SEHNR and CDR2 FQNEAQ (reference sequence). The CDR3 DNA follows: TGTGCCAGCAGTGAATATATAGTACTAGCGGGGGACAATGAGCAGTTCTTC. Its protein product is CASSEYIVLAGDNEQFF.

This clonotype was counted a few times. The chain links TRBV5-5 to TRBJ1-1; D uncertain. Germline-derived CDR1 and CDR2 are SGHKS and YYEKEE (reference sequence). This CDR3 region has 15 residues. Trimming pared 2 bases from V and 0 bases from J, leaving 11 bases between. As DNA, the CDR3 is TGTGCCAGCAGCTTTTTAAGCAGCATGAACACTGAAGCTTTCTTT. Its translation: CASSFLSSMNTEAFF.

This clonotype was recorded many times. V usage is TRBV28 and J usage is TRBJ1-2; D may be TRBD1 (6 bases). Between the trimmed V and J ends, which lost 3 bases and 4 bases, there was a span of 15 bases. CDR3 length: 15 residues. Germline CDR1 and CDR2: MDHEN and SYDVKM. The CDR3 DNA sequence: TGTGCCAGCAGTTTTAACGGGGGGCAAGTCTATGGCTACACCTTC. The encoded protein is CASSFNGGQVYGYTF.

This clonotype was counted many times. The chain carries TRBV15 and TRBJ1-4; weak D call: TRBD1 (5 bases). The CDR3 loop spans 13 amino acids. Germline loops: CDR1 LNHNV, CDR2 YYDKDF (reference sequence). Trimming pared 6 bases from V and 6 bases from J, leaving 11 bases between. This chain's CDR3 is CATRPRGDEKLFF. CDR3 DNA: TGTGCCACCAGACCTCGAGGGGATGAAAAACTGTTTTTT.

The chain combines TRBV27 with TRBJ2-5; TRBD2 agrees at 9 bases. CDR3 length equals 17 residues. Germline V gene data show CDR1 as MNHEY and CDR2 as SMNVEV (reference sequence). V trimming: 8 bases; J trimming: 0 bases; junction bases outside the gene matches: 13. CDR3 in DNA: TGTGCCAGCTCAACTCCGGCTAGCGGGATGTACCAAGAGACCCAGTACTTC. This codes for CASSTPASGMYQETQYF.